These 15 T cell receptor beta chains share one sample of origin, sequenced in a study of T cell repertoires in cytomegalovirus infection. TCRdb recomputed calls from the reads with MiXCR, one row per CDR3 protein. The sample carries 100,000 or so distinct CDR3 sequences, around 22% recorded once. Sequencing used CD8+ T cells from PBMCs. Receptors originate from a human donor in good health (CMV status not recorded). Some clones in this sample may be carry-over from other donors' samples.

This clonotype has just a few counts. V gene TRBV20-1 combines with J gene TRBJ2-7, with 9 bases that match TRBD2. The germline V gene encodes CDR1 DFQATT and CDR2 SNEGSKA (reference sequence). V was clipped by 5 bases and J by 7 bases; unmatched bases: 12. The CDR3 totals 14 residues. CDR3 bases: TGCAGTGCTCTTAGGCTAGCGGGAAGAGTTGAGCAGTACTTC. Translated, it gives CSALRLAGRVEQYF.

The CDR3 coding sequence is TGTGCCAGCAGTTTGGACTCCGGGGGCTATGGCTACACCTTC. Translated, it gives CASSLDSGGYGYTF. The V call is TRBV12-3 or TRBV12-4, the J call TRBJ1-2; tentatively, D is TRBD1 (5 bases). V lost 3 bases, J lost 4 bases, and 12 bases lay in between. The CDR3 totals 14 residues.

This clonotype was detected ten times or more. The rearrangement joins TRBV30 to TRBJ2-7; no clear D. V was trimmed by 3 bases and J by 6 bases, leaving 12 bases between them. Germline CDR1 is GTSNPN and CDR2 is SVGIG (reference sequence). The CDR3 has 12 residues. CDR3 sequence (DNA): TGTGCCTGGAGACCGGACGGGCCCGAGCAGTACTTC. Its protein product is CAWRPDGPEQYF.

The chain couples TRBV6-2 or TRBV6-3 to TRBJ2-7; possibly TRBD1 for D (5 bases). CDR3 size: 14 residues. CDR1 and CDR2 (germline): MNHEY, SVGEGT. The ends were cut back, 2 bases at V and 0 bases at J, with 8 bases in the middle. The CDR3 DNA sequence: TGTGCCAGCAGTTACGGGGCGGCCTCCTACGAGCAGTACTTC. Protein sequence: CASSYGAASYEQYF.

This clonotype has a handful of counts. The chain combines TRBV12-5 with TRBJ2-3, with unresolved D. Germline V gene lookup returns CDR1 LGHNT and CDR2 FRNRAP. The V gene lost 1 base and the J gene lost 0 bases, with 8 bases spanning the gap. There are 15 residues in the CDR3. The CDR3 region is CASGLEDRSTDTQYF. For the CDR3, the DNA is TGTGCTAGTGGTTTGGAGGACCGCAGCACAGATACGCAGTATTTT.

There are many counts of this clonotype. The V gene is TRBV28, the J gene TRBJ1-1; unclear D gene. Germline assignment: CDR1 MDHEN and CDR2 SYDVKM. Trimming removed 7 bases from V and 0 bases from J, with 12 bases in between. CDR3 length: 14 amino acids. The CDR3, as DNA: TGTGCCAGCAAAGTGGTCAGCATGAACACTGAAGCTTTCTTT. Its translation is CASKVVSMNTEAFF.

The chain is built from TRBV20-1 and TRBJ1-5, with TRBD1 matching over 7 bases. CDR3 length: 14 residues. Germline V gene lookup returns CDR1 DFQATT and CDR2 SNEGSKA (reference sequence). V was clipped by 5 bases and J by 1 base; unmatched bases: 5. The CDR3: CSAFDRASNQPQHF. The CDR3 DNA reads TGCAGTGCTTTCGACAGGGCGAGCAATCAGCCCCAGCATTTT.

The CDR3 here is CASAGTGILYEQYF. The CDR3 region has the DNA TGTGCCAGCGCCGGGACAGGGATACTTTACGAGCAGTACTTC. The chain combines TRBV6-5 with TRBJ2-7; 9 positions match TRBD1. The ends lost 8 bases at V and 4 bases at J; junction bases unmatched: 9. The CDR3 is 14 residues long. Per germline, CDR1 MNHEY and CDR2 SVGAGI.

J is TRBJ1-2 and V is TRBV7-3; 7 bases agree with TRBD1. After removal of 4 bases from V and 2 bases from J, the junction contained 1 base not matched to a gene. The germline CDR1 and CDR2 sequences are SGHTA and FQGTGA. This CDR3 has 13 residues. This CDR3 is CASSSGQNYGYTF. CDR3 nucleotides: TGTGCCAGCAGCTCGGGACAGAACTATGGCTACACCTTC.

V gene TRBV2 combines with J gene TRBJ1-5; 9 bases line up with TRBD1. The V gene's germline CDR1 is SNHLY and CDR2 FYNNEI. Trimming cost V 4 bases and J 13 bases; bases outside gene matches: 8. CDR3 length equals 13 residues. Written as DNA, the CDR3 is TGTGCCAGCAGTGTCGGGGGGGACAGGGAACAGCATTTT. This codes for CASSVGGDREQHF. Full variable domain (rest looked up from reference TRBV2 and TRBJ1-5): EPEVTQTPSHQVTQMGQEVILRCVPISNHLYFYWYRQILGQKVEFLVSFYNNEISEKSEIFDDQFSVERPDGSNFTLKIRSTKLEDSAMYFCASSVGGDREQHFGDGTRLSIL.

This clonotype was recorded at least ten times. The chain couples TRBV7-9 to TRBJ2-5, with D perhaps matching TRBD1 (6 bases). Trimming removed 5 bases from V and 2 bases from J, with 12 bases in between. The CDR3 is 14 residues long. CDR1 and CDR2 from the germline V gene are SEHNR and FQNEAQ (reference sequence). The DNA of the CDR3 is TGTGCCAGCAGCCAACAGGGTGGACAAGAGACCCAGTACTTC. Protein product: CASSQQGGQETQYF.

In its sample, this clonotype was seen a few times. This chain links TRBV27 with TRBJ2-3, with unresolved D. Between the trimmed V and J ends, which lost 0 bases and 2 bases, there was a span of 6 bases. CDR1 and CDR2 from the germline V gene are MNHEY and SMNVEV (reference sequence). This CDR3 has 14 residues. CDR3 protein: CASSLSPFTDTQYF. The CDR3 nucleotides read TGTGCCAGCAGTTTATCTCCCTTCACAGATACGCAGTATTTT.

Comment on this clonotype: This CDR3 fails to terminate in the conserved phenylalanine or tryptophan, so it likely reflects a read error. The chain is built from TRBV19 and TRBJ1-3; no firm D call. From germline, CDR1 is LNHDA and CDR2 SQIVND (reference sequence). Trimming left V 2 bases short and J 3 bases short, with 8 bases between. The CDR3 is 14 residues long. The CDR3 loop is CASSILGNGNTIYV. The CDR3 coding sequence is TGTGCCAGTAGTATATTAGGGAATGGAAACACCATATATGTT.

This clonotype was counted between two and nine times. The rearrangement links TRBV7-8 to TRBJ1-1; D is ambiguous. The ends were cut back, 8 bases at V and 1 base at J, with 8 bases in the middle. The germline V gene has CDR1 SGHVS and CDR2 FQNEAQ. This CDR3 has 12 residues. The CDR3 sequence: CASGRGNTEAFF. Written as DNA, the CDR3 is TGTGCCAGCGGTCGGGGGAACACTGAAGCTTTCTTT.

V and J are TRBV4-3 and TRBJ2-7; TRBD2 matches at 7 bases. The germline V gene has CDR1 LGHNA and CDR2 YSLEER. J was trimmed by 3 bases and V by 0 bases; bases with no gene match: 8. This CDR3 spans 16 amino acids. The CDR3 loop is CASSQDRGVPIYEQYF. CDR3 nucleotide sequence: TGCGCCAGCAGCCAAGATCGGGGGGTCCCAATCTACGAGCAGTACTTC.